This T cell receptor beta chain was sequenced during a study of blood T cell repertoires in COVID-19. Turning to the study itself: Donors in the United States, Italy and Spain gave samples during acute or convalescent COVID-19.

The CDR3 is made up of 15 amino acids. The trim removed 5 bases at V and 2 bases at J, leaving 5 bases unmatched. CDR1 and CDR2 (germline): SGHRS, YFSETQ. Per the original data handling: Amplification from reference gene primers served as the basis for estimated nucleated cell counts. Produced via immunoSEQ multiplex PCR; TCRdb's table is partial and in-frame only. V, J and clone size were drawn from that table, and D and trimming were deduced from the DNA. Found here are roughly 300,000 clones, around 84% of them singletons; the top ten hold 3.5% to 5%. Recovered status in Cohort 3 required two negative PCRs, clearance, or symptom resolution.

The chain links TRBV5-1 to TRBJ2-1; 9 nucleotides align to TRBD1. The sequencing input was PBMCs or T cells enriched from blood (not recorded which). The sequence derives from a man aged 25-45 years who had recovered from COVID-19. The CDR3 reads CASRLGTGPYNEQFF. For the CDR3, the DNA is TGCGCCAGCAGACTAGGGACAGGGCCCTACAATGAGCAGTTCTTC.